This T cell receptor beta chain was retrieved from a study of PD-1 blockade in classical Hodgkin lymphoma. At the level of the study: It was nivolumab at 3 mg/kg, given intravenously every 2 weeks, that patients received. Findings and limits, study-wide: Newly diagnosed patients were said to have less baseline TCR diversity than healthy donors did.

Sequencing used immunoSEQ multiplex PCR; TCRdb keeps in-frame clones, though not all of them. The table includes nearly 25,000 clones, 60% to 80% detected once. All the patients suffered relapse after autologous stem cell transplantation, and brentuximab vedotin exposure differed. The CDR3 contains 14 residues. Germline values: CDR1 SSHAT, CDR2 FNYEAQ (reference sequence). This clone has only one observation. The antigen is not known. At one end, the junction sequence differs from germline, possibly due to a read error. This TCR came from a human donor with classical Hodgkin lymphoma. The gene calls are TRBV7-7 and TRBJ2-3; TRBD2 might be the D (5 bases). Specimen: peripheral blood mononuclear cells (PBMCs), collected at baseline. The CDR3 sequence is CASSLSSRTDTQYF. In DNA, the CDR3 is TGTGCTAGCAGCTTATCTAGCCGCACAGATACGCAGTATTTT.